What follows is one T cell receptor beta chain and its context. Generated by immunoSEQ multiplex PCR, the TCRdb table keeps only in-frame clones and is missing some. The data hold approximately 140,000 clones, with approximately 80% observed a single time. This CDR3 comprises 17 residues. V gave up 0 bases and J gave up 2 bases, with 14 bases separating them. CDR1 and CDR2 from the germline V gene are GTSNPN and SVGIG (reference sequence). The data derive from a study of blood T cell repertoires in COVID-19. Whole-study context: From the United States, Italy and Spain came samples of acute and convalescent COVID-19. Sources were T cells, B-cell-depleted T cells, or PBMCs; the material itself was cDNA or gDNA.

This sequence joins TRBV30 and TRBJ2-6; D might be TRBD1 (6 bases). The receptor comes from a human donor with acute or convalescent COVID-19. The donor label of this sample is uncertain. Input material: peripheral blood. CDR3 protein: CAWSVSPGAPGANVLTF. Here the CDR3 DNA reads TGTGCCTGGAGTGTAAGTCCAGGGGCCCCTGGGGCCAACGTCCTGACTTTC.